Listed below are T cell receptor beta chains from one sample, sequenced in a study of Graves' ophthalmopathy and Graves' hyperthyroidism. TCRdb used MiXCR to reprocess the multiplex PCR reads, holding one entry per CDR3 protein. The table lists roughly 380,000 distinct CDR3 sequences, 15% to 17% of them singletons. Sequencing was performed on peripheral blood. The source of these receptors is a woman under 30 with stable Graves' hyperthyroidism. Each CDR3 is given with its conserved first and last residue. A D gene is named only where the DNA matches it firmly.

len: 15; v_gene: TRBV12-3/TRBV12-4; d_gene: TRBD2; j_gene: TRBJ2-2; CDR3aa: CASSRGGRMSGELFF
len: 14; v_gene: TRBV19; d_gene: TRBD1; j_gene: TRBJ1-2; CDR3aa: CASSSTGATYGYTF
len: 14; v_gene: TRBV20-1; d_gene: TRBD1; j_gene: TRBJ2-7; CDR3aa: CSAEDRENSYEQYF
len: 15; v_gene: TRBV12-3/TRBV12-4; d_gene: TRBD1; j_gene: TRBJ1-1; CDR3aa: CASRHAGTGVTEAFF
len: 16; v_gene: TRBV6-2/TRBV6-3; d_gene: TRBD1; j_gene: TRBJ2-2; CDR3aa: CASSSLTGGLTGELFF
len: 14; v_gene: TRBV5-1; d_gene: -; j_gene: TRBJ1-1; CDR3aa: CASSPGRMNTEAFF
len: 14; v_gene: TRBV19; d_gene: -; j_gene: TRBJ2-5; CDR3aa: CASSIGNSKETQYF
len: 16; v_gene: TRBV6-1; d_gene: TRBD1; j_gene: TRBJ1-1; CDR3aa: CASSNRDRGSQTEAFF
len: 13; v_gene: TRBV5-1; d_gene: -; j_gene: TRBJ2-7; CDR3aa: CASSPEGSGEQYF
len: 15; v_gene: TRBV28; d_gene: TRBD1; j_gene: TRBJ1-6; CDR3aa: CASSTGTAKGSPLHF
len: 13; v_gene: TRBV5-5; d_gene: -; j_gene: TRBJ2-5; CDR3aa: CASSRENRETQYF
len: 16; v_gene: TRBV6-5; d_gene: TRBD1; j_gene: TRBJ1-5; CDR3aa: CASSYTGQEGNQPQHF
len: 12; v_gene: TRBV20-1; d_gene: TRBD1; j_gene: TRBJ2-7; CDR3aa: CSAQGPTREQYF
len: 17; v_gene: TRBV4-2; d_gene: -; j_gene: TRBJ2-7; CDR3aa: CASSQGVRGPRSYEQYF
len: 15; v_gene: TRBV2; d_gene: -; j_gene: TRBJ1-2; CDR3aa: CASSDRQGINYGYTF
len: 17; v_gene: TRBV7-2; d_gene: TRBD2; j_gene: TRBJ2-2; CDR3aa: CASSLGLGGRAGGELFF
len: 14; v_gene: TRBV6-1; d_gene: TRBD2; j_gene: TRBJ2-7; CDR3aa: CASSPVVAGDEQYF
len: 15; v_gene: TRBV19; d_gene: -; j_gene: TRBJ1-2; CDR3aa: CASSRRDPLPYGYTF
len: 15; v_gene: TRBV2; d_gene: TRBD1; j_gene: TRBJ1-5; CDR3aa: CASRMGQGRDQPQHF
len: 19; v_gene: TRBV7-3; d_gene: TRBD2; j_gene: TRBJ2-2; CDR3aa: CASSLTVLAGDWNTGELFF
len: 14; v_gene: TRBV2; d_gene: -; j_gene: TRBJ1-2; CDR3aa: CASIGRLANYGYTF
len: 13; v_gene: TRBV6-1; d_gene: -; j_gene: TRBJ2-7; CDR3aa: CASSDRRTYEQYF
len: 16; v_gene: TRBV6-1; d_gene: TRBD2; j_gene: TRBJ2-5; CDR3aa: CASCPGTGGAGKTQYF
len: 18; v_gene: TRBV4-2; d_gene: TRBD2; j_gene: TRBJ2-7; CDR3aa: CASSQDLPLAGTTYEQYF
len: 15; v_gene: TRBV11-1; d_gene: TRBD1; j_gene: TRBJ2-5; CDR3aa: CASSRPGQVEETQYF
len: 16; v_gene: TRBV19; d_gene: -; j_gene: TRBJ2-2; CDR3aa: CASTRAGIADTGELFF
len: 15; v_gene: TRBV14; d_gene: -; j_gene: TRBJ2-7; CDR3aa: CASSQGGTPPDEQYF
len: 14; v_gene: TRBV6-1; d_gene: -; j_gene: TRBJ2-2; CDR3aa: CASQVQTNTGELCF
len: 15; v_gene: TRBV27; d_gene: -; j_gene: TRBJ1-1; CDR3aa: CATFGGDTRYTEAFF
len: 14; v_gene: TRBV2; d_gene: -; j_gene: TRBJ2-7; CDR3aa: CASTKGTSSYEQYF
len: 17; v_gene: TRBV9; d_gene: TRBD2; j_gene: TRBJ2-7; CDR3aa: CASSVGSGGPYSYEQYF
len: 15; v_gene: TRBV6-2/TRBV6-3; d_gene: -; j_gene: TRBJ1-1; CDR3aa: CASRKPGTTQPEAFF
len: 16; v_gene: TRBV11-2; d_gene: -; j_gene: TRBJ1-3; CDR3aa: CASSPDPSRRGNTIYF
len: 15; v_gene: TRBV11-2; d_gene: -; j_gene: TRBJ1-1; CDR3aa: CASSLVVTVNTEAFF
len: 13; v_gene: TRBV18; d_gene: TRBD1; j_gene: TRBJ2-5; CDR3aa: CASSPGQEETQYF
len: 13; v_gene: TRBV12-3/TRBV12-4; d_gene: -; j_gene: TRBJ1-1; CDR3aa: CASSLNKDTEAFF
len: 13; v_gene: TRBV5-1; d_gene: -; j_gene: TRBJ1-2; CDR3aa: CASSPDFREGYTF
len: 13; v_gene: TRBV15; d_gene: -; j_gene: TRBJ2-5; CDR3aa: CATSRDWRETQYF
len: 16; v_gene: TRBV12-3/TRBV12-4; d_gene: -; j_gene: TRBJ1-1; CDR3aa: CASSSTTLQGSTEAFF
len: 14; v_gene: TRBV24-1; d_gene: TRBD1; j_gene: TRBJ1-5; CDR3aa: CATSDRGKNQPQHF
len: 14; v_gene: TRBV29-1; d_gene: TRBD1; j_gene: TRBJ1-2; CDR3aa: CSVDPTPGTDGYTF
len: 18; v_gene: TRBV5-6; d_gene: -; j_gene: TRBJ1-1; CDR3aa: CASSLWFRQAGMNTEAFF